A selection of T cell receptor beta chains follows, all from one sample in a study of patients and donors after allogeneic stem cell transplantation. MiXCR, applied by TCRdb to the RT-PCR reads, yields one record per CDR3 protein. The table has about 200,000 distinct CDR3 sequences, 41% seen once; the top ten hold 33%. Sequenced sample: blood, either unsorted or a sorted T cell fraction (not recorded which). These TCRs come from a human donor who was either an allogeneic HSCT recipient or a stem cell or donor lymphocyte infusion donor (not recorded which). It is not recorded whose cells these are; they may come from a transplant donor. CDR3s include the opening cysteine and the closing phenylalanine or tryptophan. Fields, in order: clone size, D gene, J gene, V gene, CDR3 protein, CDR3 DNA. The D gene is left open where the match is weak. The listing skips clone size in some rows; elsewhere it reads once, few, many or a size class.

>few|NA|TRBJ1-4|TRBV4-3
CASSQVLIGLLPNEKLFF
TGCGCCAGCAGCCAAGTTTTGATAGGGTTGTTGCCTAATGAAAAACTGTTTTTT
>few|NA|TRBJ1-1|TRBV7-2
CASSLAPAGYVNTEAFF
TGTGCCAGCAGCTTAGCTCCAGCAGGCTACGTGAACACTGAAGCTTTCTTT
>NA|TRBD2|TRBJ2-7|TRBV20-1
CSARDPRGDSYEQYF
TGCAGTGCTAGAGATCCTCGGGGGGACTCCTACGAGCAGTACTTC
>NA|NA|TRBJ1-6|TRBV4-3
CASSQDAVYNSPLHF
TGCGCCAGCAGCCAAGATGCGGTGTATAATTCACCCCTCCACTTT
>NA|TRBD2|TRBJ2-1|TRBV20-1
CSARRLAGINEQFF
TGCAGTGCTAGAAGACTAGCGGGCATCAATGAGCAGTTCTTC
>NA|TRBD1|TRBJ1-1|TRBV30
CACRTGAGTEAFF
TGTGCCTGCCGGACAGGGGCGGGGACTGAAGCTTTCTTT
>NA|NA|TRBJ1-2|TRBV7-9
CASSTERVGYTF
TGTGCCAGCAGCACCGAAAGGGTGGGCTACACCTTC
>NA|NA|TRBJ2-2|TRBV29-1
CSVGYQNTGELFF
TGCAGCGTAGGTTACCAGAACACCGGGGAGCTGTTTTTT
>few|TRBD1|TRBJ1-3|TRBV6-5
CASSSTGGGNTIYF
TGTGCCAGCAGTTCAACAGGGGGTGGAAACACCATATATTTT
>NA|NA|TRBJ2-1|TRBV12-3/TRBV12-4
CASSLTENEQFF
TGTGCCAGCAGTCTTACCGAGAATGAGCAGTTCTTC
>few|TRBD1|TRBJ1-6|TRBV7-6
CASSLGTGESSPLHF
TGTGCCAGCAGCTTAGGGACAGGGGAAAGTTCACCCCTCCACTTT
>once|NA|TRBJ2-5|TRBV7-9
CASSFSVETQYF
TGTGCCAGCAGCTTTTCGGTAGAGACCCAGTACTTC
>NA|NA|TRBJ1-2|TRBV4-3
CASSQADRLYGYTF
TGCGCCAGCAGCCAGGCCGACCGACTCTATGGCTACACCTTC
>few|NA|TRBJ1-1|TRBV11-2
CASSPWGGSEAFF
TGTGCCAGCAGCCCCTGGGGGGGGTCTGAAGCTTTCTTT
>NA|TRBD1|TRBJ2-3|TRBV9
CASSATGQTDTQYF
TGTGCCAGCAGCGCCACGGGACAGACGGATACGCAGTATTTT
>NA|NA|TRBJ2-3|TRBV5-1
CASSLGGDSTDTQYF
TGCGCCAGCAGCTTGGGAGGGGACAGCACAGATACGCAGTATTTT
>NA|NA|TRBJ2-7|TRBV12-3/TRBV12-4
CASSLTGGYEQYF
TGTGCCAGCAGTTTAACCGGGGGCTACGAGCAGTACTTC
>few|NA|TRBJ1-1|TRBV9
CASSVGHRNTEAFF
TGTGCCAGCAGCGTCGGACATAGGAACACTGAAGCTTTCTTT
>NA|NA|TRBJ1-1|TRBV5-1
CASSLGPLNTEAFF
TGCGCCAGCAGCTTGGGCCCGTTGAACACTGAAGCTTTCTTT
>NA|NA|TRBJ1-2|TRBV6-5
CASSYSRVAGPYGYTF
TGTGCCAGCAGTTACTCGAGGGTTGCAGGTCCCTATGGCTACACCTTC
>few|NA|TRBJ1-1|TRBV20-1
CSARAQGSEAFF
TGCAGTGCTAGAGCCCAAGGTAGTGAAGCTTTCTTT
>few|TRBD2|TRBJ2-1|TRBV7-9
CASSLWREALNEQFF
TGTGCCAGCAGCTTATGGCGGGAGGCCCTCAATGAGCAGTTCTTC
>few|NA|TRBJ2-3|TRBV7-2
CASSLNQDTQYF
TGTGCCAGCAGCCTTAATCAGGATACGCAGTATTTT
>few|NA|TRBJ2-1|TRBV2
CASSRDSNYNEQFF
TGTGCCAGCAGCCGGGACTCGAATTACAATGAGCAGTTCTTC
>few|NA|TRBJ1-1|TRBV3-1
CASLGPGTEAFF
TGTGCCAGTCTCGGTCCCGGGACTGAAGCTTTCTTT
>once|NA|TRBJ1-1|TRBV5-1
CASSTDAGAGSAEAFF
TGCGCCAGCAGCACGGATGCAGGGGCGGGGAGTGCTGAAGCTTTCTTT
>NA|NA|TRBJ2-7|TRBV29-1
CSVEKGTSYEQYF
TGCAGCGTTGAAAAAGGAACCTCCTACGAGCAGTACTTC
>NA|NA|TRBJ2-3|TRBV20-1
CSARDTGEYPDTQYF
TGCAGTGCTAGAGATACGGGAGAATACCCAGATACGCAGTATTTT
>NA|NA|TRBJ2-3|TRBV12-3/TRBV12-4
CASTRAQSTDTQYF
TGTGCCAGCACCCGGGCCCAATCGACGGATACGCAGTATTTT
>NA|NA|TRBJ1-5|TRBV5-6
CASSLTGTGIQPQHF
TGTGCCAGCAGCTTGACCGGGACGGGAATCCAGCCCCAGCATTTT
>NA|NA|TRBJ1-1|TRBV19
CASSIIDSRNTEAFF
TGTGCCAGTAGTATTATCGATTCAAGGAACACTGAAGCTTTCTTT
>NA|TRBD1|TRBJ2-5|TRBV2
CASRDQTGDATQYF
TGTGCCAGCAGGGACCAGACAGGGGATGCGACCCAGTACTTC
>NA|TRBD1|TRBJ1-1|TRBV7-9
CASSSHTTGRTFF
TGTGCCAGCAGCTCACATACGACAGGGAGGACTTTCTTT
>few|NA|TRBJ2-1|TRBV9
CASSVDGFSYNEQFF
TGTGCCAGCAGCGTAGACGGGTTCTCCTACAATGAGCAGTTCTTC
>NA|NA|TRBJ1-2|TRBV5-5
CASSLGQINPSNYGYTF
TGTGCCAGCAGCTTGGGACAGATCAATCCTTCTAACTATGGCTACACCTTC
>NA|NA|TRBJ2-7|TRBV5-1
CASSLEWGRPYEQYF
TGCGCCAGCAGCTTGGAATGGGGGCGCCCCTACGAGCAGTACTTC
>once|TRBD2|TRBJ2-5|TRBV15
CATSPWGGETQYF
TGTGCCACCAGCCCATGGGGAGGGGAGACCCAGTACTTC
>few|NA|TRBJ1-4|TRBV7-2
CASSLAAVREKLFF
TGTGCCAGCAGCTTAGCCGCCGTAAGAGAAAAACTGTTTTTT
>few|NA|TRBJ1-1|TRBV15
CATSRATGPMNTEAFF
TGTGCCACCAGCAGAGCTACGGGGCCCATGAACACTGAAGCTTTCTTT
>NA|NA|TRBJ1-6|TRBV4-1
CASRDEELDNSPLHF
TGCGCCAGCAGAGATGAAGAATTAGATAATTCACCCCTCCACTTT
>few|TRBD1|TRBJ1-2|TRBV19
CASKQGSAGYTF
TGTGCCAGTAAACAGGGGTCGGCTGGCTACACCTTC
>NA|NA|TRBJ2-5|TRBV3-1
CASSQDHSGLQETQYF
TGTGCCAGCAGCCAAGATCATTCGGGACTCCAAGAGACCCAGTACTTC
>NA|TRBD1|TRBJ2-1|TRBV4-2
CASSQDGTGGNEQFF
TGTGCCAGCAGCCAAGATGGGACAGGGGGCAATGAGCAGTTCTTC
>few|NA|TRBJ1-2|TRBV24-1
CATSDSGTSYGYTF
TGTGCCACCAGTGATTCCGGGACATCCTATGGCTACACCTTC
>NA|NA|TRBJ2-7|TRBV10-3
CAISDPSQGPNYEQYF
TGTGCCATCAGTGATCCCTCGCAGGGTCCGAATTACGAGCAGTACTTC
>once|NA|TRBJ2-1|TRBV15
CATALEGLNNEQFF
TGTGCCACGGCGTTGGAAGGGCTAAATAATGAGCAGTTCTTC